Listed below are T cell receptor beta chains from one sample, sequenced in a study of T cells in Graves' hyperthyroidism and ophthalmopathy. TCRdb re-derived calls from the multiplex PCR reads in MiXCR, one entry per CDR3 protein. Here the sample spans about 360,000 distinct CDR3 sequences, over 15% being singletons. The material sequenced was blood. These receptors all stem from a young woman with Graves' hyperthyroidism. The conserved cysteine and the conserved F or W are not part of the CDR3 here. The order of the fields is V gene, CDR3 length, D gene, CDR3 protein. A D gene is named only where the DNA matches it firmly.

>TRBV27|14|TRBD1
ASSRLGAGGSYEQY
>TRBV11-1|15|TRBD1
ASSTLGQGDSRGAQY
>TRBV6-2/TRBV6-3|19|TRBD1
ASSYSTKPGQGRIVNQPQH
>TRBV6-2/TRBV6-3|10|NA
ASSNVNYGYT
>TRBV7-2|11|NA
ASSPLIGSEQY
>TRBV2|13|NA
ASVGDRVTNQPQH
>TRBV7-6|13|NA
ASSYDTQSQETQY
>TRBV6-1|13|NA
ASSGRDTEPYEQY
>TRBV7-3|11|TRBD1
ASSLDPGGTQY
>TRBV27|15|TRBD2
ASSFGGGAPGANVLT
>TRBV6-5|15|NA
ASSSGFGGYSLQPQH
>TRBV7-9|13|NA
ASSSRDTSSYEQY
>TRBV10-3|11|NA
AITEDRNTEAF
>TRBV6-5|13|NA
ASSYGAGTSYEQY
>TRBV6-1|10|NA
ASSEVLDKAF
>TRBV6-1|14|NA
ASLPAASFGANVLT
>TRBV2|11|TRBD2
ASTRGDRETQY
>TRBV13|13|TRBD1
ASSGYRGRNTEAF
>TRBV28|13|TRBD1
ASSKQGAANYGYT
>TRBV5-1|13|NA
ASSLGTQLTGGYT
>TRBV20-1|12|NA
SARSGDNNYGYT
>TRBV24-1|13|TRBD1
ATSDRTGGVYEQY
>TRBV15|10|NA
ATSRDRGGYT
>TRBV30|14|NA
AWSQRGAGSGNTIY
>TRBV6-1|11|NA
ASSDALNTEAF
>TRBV7-2|13|NA
ASSTSFPRAYGYT
>TRBV5-1|14|TRBD2
ASSLGFQRGGNEQY
>TRBV5-1|13|NA
ASSPRATGDSPLH
>TRBV20-1|13|NA
SARGSGREGETQY
>TRBV12-3/TRBV12-4|14|TRBD1
ASSLQGAEGANVLT
>TRBV6-1|11|NA
ASSDIGNQPQH
>TRBV15|14|NA
ATSRDLGGLGNTIY
>TRBV29-1|12|TRBD1
SVVGDRGGYGYT
>TRBV27|14|TRBD1
ASSSPYGQGVYGYT
>TRBV7-3|13|TRBD1
ASSLTRDRESEAF
>TRBV2|14|TRBD1
ASSPDDRGWANVLT
>TRBV5-1|14|NA
ASSLGQGWWQETQY
>TRBV9|13|TRBD1
ASSPGQGGEQPQH
>TRBV20-1|13|NA
SARESGTSDQPQH
>TRBV20-1|14|TRBD1
SANPSQGAQGEKLF
>TRBV11-2|14|TRBD1
ASSLLRTGGNYGYT
>TRBV7-9|13|TRBD1
ASSRTGANTGELF